This TCR beta chain came from a study of cytomegalovirus exposure and HLA in healthy donors. V was pared by 6 bases and J by 7 bases, with 17 bases between. Germline CDR1 SGHTS, CDR2 YDEGEE. CDR3 length: 14 residues. Points from the study as a whole: The listing of roughly 160 TCR beta chains classed them as cytomegalovirus-associated. Later, TCR association rates were found to vary by HLA locus, highest for DRB1 and lowest for HLA-C. Later, an analysis found that common viral pathogens appeared to be linked with several of the most significant clusters. A missense variant in DCLRE1C was later tied to TCR beta V- and J-gene trimming.

PCR amplification relied on 60 Vbeta primers (plus 13 Jbeta primers). The repertoire was sequenced with immunoSEQ multiplex PCR; TCRdb's copy has only in-frame clones and lacks some. The sample has over 90,000 clones; roughly 79% are singletons. This clone was seen more than once but under ten times. Its antigen remains unidentified. The receptor was derived from a female donor in good health and CMV-seropositive. This sequence joins TRBV5-8 and TRBJ2-1, with D possibly being TRBD1 (5 bases). The sequenced sample was PBMCs. CDR3 protein: CASIPKGWSNEQFF. CDR3 DNA: TGTGCCAGCATTCCCAAGGGGTGGAGTAATGAGCAGTTCTTC. The full variable domain, its missing parts supplied by reference TRBV5-8 and TRBJ2-1, is EAGVTQSPTHLIKTRGQQATLRCSPISGHTSVYWYQQALGLGLQFLLWYDEGEERNRGNFPPRFSGRQFPNYSSELNVNALELEDSALYLCASIPKGWSNEQFFGPGTRLTVL.